These T cell receptor beta chains were read from a single sample in a study of cytomegalovirus exposure and HLA in healthy donors. The table came from immunoSEQ multiplex PCR; TCRdb's copy has only in-frame clones and leaves some out. The sample holds roughly 59,000 clones, over 90% seen once. The sequencing sample was made of PBMCs. These receptors all come from a young man in good health and CMV-seropositive. Both conserved end residues are part of each CDR3. Fields, in order: V gene, J gene, clone size, D gene, CDR3 protein, CDR3 DNA. D genes are given only for firm matches. Where a row states a size, it is once, few, many or the class of an expanded clone; other rows omit it.

TRBV5-8,TRBJ2-7,-,-,CASSSDSYEQYF,TGTGCCAGCAGCTCGGACAGTTACGAGCAGTACTTC
TRBV6-5,TRBJ1-1,-,-,CASSSWGGVMNTEAFF,TGTGCCAGCAGTTCGTGGGGGGGGGTGATGAACACTGAAGCTTTCTTT
TRBV28,TRBJ2-7,-,TRBD1,CASSRTGTSYEQYF,TGTGCCAGCAGCCGGACAGGTACCTCCTACGAGCAGTACTTC
TRBV7-9,TRBJ2-1,-,-,CASSIGTFNEQFF,TGTGCCAGCAGCATCGGGACTTTTAATGAGCAGTTCTTC
TRBV19,TRBJ1-1,-,TRBD1,CASSLYPTGMNTEAFF,TGTGCCAGTAGTCTATACCCGACAGGGATGAACACTGAAGCTTTCTTT
TRBV23-1,TRBJ2-7,once,TRBD1,CASSWGRGPGSVSCEQYF,TGCGCCAGCAGTTGGGGCAGGGGGCCTGGTTCGGTAAGTTGCGAGCAGTACTTC
TRBV5-4,TRBJ2-7,-,TRBD1,CASSSRQGGPYEQYF,TGTGCCAGCAGCTCCCGACAGGGGGGACCCTACGAGCAGTACTTC
TRBV5-8,TRBJ2-7,-,TRBD2,CASSLESGSEQYF,TGTGCCAGCAGCTTGGAAAGCGGGAGCGAGCAGTACTTC
TRBV28,TRBJ2-1,-,-,CASSLGSQGTYNEQFF,TGTGCCAGCAGTTTAGGGTCCCAGGGGACCTACAATGAGCAGTTCTTC
TRBV27,TRBJ2-5,-,TRBD2,CASSPGGSGGSQETQYF,TGTGCCAGCAGTCCCGGCGGTAGCGGGGGATCCCAAGAGACCCAGTACTTC
TRBV19,TRBJ2-7,-,-,CASSIIRGAGAYEQYF,TGTGCCAGTAGTATAATCCGGGGAGCAGGGGCCTACGAGCAGTACTTC
TRBV4-1,TRBJ2-7,-,TRBD1,CASSQGGQGGLIEQYF,TGCGCCAGCAGCCAAGGCGGACAGGGGGGGTTAATCGAGCAGTACTTC
TRBV9,TRBJ2-7,-,-,CASSVGGAGASYEQYF,TGTGCCAGCAGCGTAGGGGGGGCGGGAGCCTCCTACGAGCAGTACTTC
TRBV4-1,TRBJ2-7,-,TRBD1,CASSQNRDRGLEQYF,TGCGCCAGCAGCCAAAACCGGGACAGGGGCTTAGAGCAGTACTTC
TRBV19,TRBJ2-5,-,TRBD1,CASSFRDRGLETQYF,TGTGCCAGTAGTTTCCGGGACAGAGGGTTGGAGACCCAGTACTTC
TRBV27,TRBJ1-1,-,-,CASSLPGGTEAFF,TGTGCCAGCAGTTTACCCGGAGGGACTGAAGCTTTCTTT
TRBV7-3,TRBJ2-3,-,TRBD2,CASRLAGGGDTQYF,TGTGCCAGCCGACTAGCGGGAGGCGGAGATACGCAGTATTTT
TRBV15,TRBJ1-4,-,TRBD1,CATGLDRGPNEKLFF,TGTGCCACCGGACTGGACAGGGGCCCTAATGAAAAACTGTTTTTT
TRBV29-1,TRBJ2-7,-,-,CSVVIRDRIEQYF,TGCAGCGTTGTCATCCGTGACAGAATCGAGCAGTACTTC
TRBV5-6,TRBJ2-3,few,TRBD2,CASSLLAGGRTDTQYF,TGTGCCAGCAGCTTGCTAGCGGGAGGCCGTACAGATACGCAGTATTTT
TRBV25-1,TRBJ1-1,-,TRBD1,CASTGTVTNTEAFF,TGTGCCAGCACCGGGACAGTTACGAACACTGAAGCTTTCTTT
TRBV28,TRBJ2-7,-,TRBD2,CASSYPGLAGDSYEQYF,TGTGCCAGCAGTTATCCGGGACTAGCGGGAGATAGTTACGAGCAGTACTTC
TRBV19,TRBJ2-1,-,TRBD2,CASSPGTSGWLEFF,TGTGCCAGTAGTCCCGGGACTAGCGGGTGGTTGGAGTTCTTC
TRBV10-2,TRBJ1-1,-,-,CASSQNTEAFF,TGCGCCAGCAGTCAGAACACTGAAGCTTTCTTT
TRBV18,TRBJ2-7,-,TRBD1,CASSPKDRVSSYEQYF,TGTGCCAGCTCACCCAAGGACAGGGTGAGCTCCTACGAGCAGTACTTC
TRBV6-5,TRBJ2-1,-,-,CASSYAGLKVDEQFF,TGTGCCAGCAGTTACGCAGGGCTGAAGGTAGATGAGCAGTTCTTC
TRBV6-1,TRBJ2-7,few,TRBD1,CALSGGDRSSYEQYF,TGTGCCCTCAGTGGCGGGGACAGGAGCTCCTACGAGCAGTACTTC
TRBV13,TRBJ2-1,-,-,CASSLAAGMGNEQFF,TGTGCCAGCAGCTTAGCGGCCGGGATGGGCAATGAGCAGTTCTTC
TRBV7-9,TRBJ2-7,-,-,CASSLGDSVDYEQYF,TGTGCCAGCAGCTTAGGAGATAGCGTGGACTACGAGCAGTACTTC
TRBV10-3,TRBJ2-1,-,TRBD2,CAISESRREVHNEQFF,TGTGCCATCAGTGAGTCGAGGCGGGAGGTCCACAATGAGCAGTTCTTC
TRBV5-8,TRBJ2-1,-,-,CASSLFGQTHNEQFF,TGTGCCAGCAGCTTGTTTGGGCAGACCCACAATGAGCAGTTCTTC
TRBV5-1,TRBJ1-1,once,-,CASSLGPNTEAFF,TGCGCCAGCAGCTTGGGTCCAAACACTGAAGCTTTCTTT
TRBV6-5,TRBJ2-5,-,-,CASSFSAQVTQETQYF,TGTGCCAGCAGTTTTTCCGCCCAGGTTACACAAGAGACCCAGTACTTC
TRBV30,TRBJ2-7,-,-,CAWSVLVSQGPYF,TGTGCCTGGAGTGTATTGGTCTCGCAGGGTCCGTACTTC
TRBV7-2,TRBJ1-1,-,TRBD1,CASSLSTGTEAFF,TGTGCCAGCAGCTTATCGACAGGGACTGAAGCTTTCTTT
TRBV6-1,TRBJ2-3,-,TRBD2,CASSEWGLSTDTQYF,TGTGCCAGCAGTGAATGGGGACTAAGCACAGATACGCAGTATTTT
TRBV10-1,TRBJ1-1,-,-,CASSEAGNTEAFF,TGCGCCAGCAGTGAAGCAGGGAACACTGAAGCTTTCTTT
TRBV28,TRBJ2-5,-,-,CASSLFGQQETQYF,TGTGCCAGCAGTTTATTCGGACAGCAAGAGACCCAGTACTTC
TRBV7-6,TRBJ2-1,-,TRBD2,CASSLAGRGAGGSVYNEQFF,TGTGCCAGCAGCTTAGCGGGTCGGGGAGCGGGAGGTTCCGTCTACAATGAGCAGTTCTTC
TRBV10-1,TRBJ2-7,-,-,CASRRTISYEQYF,TGCGCCAGCAGGCGCACTATCTCCTACGAGCAGTACTTC
TRBV4-1,TRBJ2-1,-,TRBD2,CASSETSGMAEQFF,TGCGCCAGCAGCGAGACTAGCGGGATGGCTGAGCAGTTCTTC
TRBV5-1,TRBJ2-7,once,TRBD1,CASSVGDRVGEQYF,TGCGCCAGCAGCGTAGGGGACAGGGTGGGCGAGCAGTACTTC
TRBV28,TRBJ2-4,-,TRBD2,CASGAGEWAKNIQYF,TGTGCCAGCGGTGCGGGAGAGTGGGCCAAAAACATTCAGTACTTC
TRBV5-1,TRBJ1-4,few,-,CASSLEAGDEKLFF,TGCGCCAGCAGCTTGGAGGCGGGAGACGAAAAACTGTTTTTT
TRBV27,TRBJ2-3,-,TRBD2,CATKWSLAGGIDTQYF,TGTGCCACCAAATGGTCACTAGCGGGAGGGATAGATACGCAGTATTTT
TRBV30,TRBJ2-7,-,-,CAWRDSSYEQYF,TGTGCCTGGAGGGACAGCTCCTACGAGCAGTACTTC
TRBV7-8,TRBJ2-3,-,-,CASSPPGSGSTDTQYF,TGTGCCAGCAGCCCGCCGGGTAGCGGATCCACAGATACGCAGTATTTT
TRBV6-4,TRBJ2-3,once,TRBD1,CASSEQGVSTDTQYF,TGTGCCAGCAGTGAACAGGGGGTAAGCACAGATACGCAGTATTTT
TRBV5-4,TRBJ1-3,-,-,CASSDSGWGGAGNTIYF,TGTGCCAGCAGCGATTCAGGTTGGGGGGGTGCTGGAAACACCATATATTTT